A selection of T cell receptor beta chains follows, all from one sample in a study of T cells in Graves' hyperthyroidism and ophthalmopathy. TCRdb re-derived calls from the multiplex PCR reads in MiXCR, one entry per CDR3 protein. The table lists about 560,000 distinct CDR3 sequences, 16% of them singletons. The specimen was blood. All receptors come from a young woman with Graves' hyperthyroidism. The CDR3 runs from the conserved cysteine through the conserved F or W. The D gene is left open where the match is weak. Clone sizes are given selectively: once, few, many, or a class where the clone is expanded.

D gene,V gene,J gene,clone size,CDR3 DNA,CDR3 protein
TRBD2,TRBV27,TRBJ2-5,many,TGTGCCAGCAGTACGACTAGCGGACGGGGCCCCCAAGAGACCCAGTACTTC,CASSTTSGRGPQETQYF
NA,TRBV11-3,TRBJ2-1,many,TGTGCCAGCAGCTTAAACCCTTCCTACAATGAGCAGTTCTTC,CASSLNPSYNEQFF
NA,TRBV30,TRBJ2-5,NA,TGTGCCTGGACGAGGGAACCTAACCAAGAGACCCAGTACTTC,CAWTREPNQETQYF
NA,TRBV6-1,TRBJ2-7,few,TGTGCCAGCACCCGCGAGCAGGGCCTATCCTACGAGCAGTACTTC,CASTREQGLSYEQYF
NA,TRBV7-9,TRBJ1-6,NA,TGTGCCAGCAGCTTAGTCAGTCTAAATTCACCCCTCCACTTT,CASSLVSLNSPLHF
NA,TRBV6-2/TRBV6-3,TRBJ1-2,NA,TGTGCCAGCACCCAGGAGAGGGGCTACACCTTC,CASTQERGYTF
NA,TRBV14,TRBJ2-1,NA,TGTGCCAGCACCGAAGTTCACACAGGGTGGTTATACAATGAGCAGTTCTTC,CASTEVHTGWLYNEQFF
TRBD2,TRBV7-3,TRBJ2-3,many,TGTGCCAGCAGCTTACTAGCGGGGGGAGCAGATACGCAGTATTTT,CASSLLAGGADTQYF
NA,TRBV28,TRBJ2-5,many,TGTGCCAGCAGTGCCCCCGGGGCGAGGGCAGAGACCCAGTACTTC,CASSAPGARAETQYF
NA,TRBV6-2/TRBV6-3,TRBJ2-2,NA,TGTGCCAGCAGTCTGACCGGGGGCCAGAGCGGGGAGCTGTTTTTT,CASSLTGGQSGELFF
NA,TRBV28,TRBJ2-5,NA,TGTGCCAGCAGCGAACAGGGCCAAGAGACCCAGTACTTC,CASSEQGQETQYF
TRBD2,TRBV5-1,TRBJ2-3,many,TGCGCCAGCAGCCCCCCCAGCGGGAGGGGAGGTACGCAGTATTTT,CASSPPSGRGGTQYF
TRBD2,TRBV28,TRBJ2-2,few,TGTGCCAGCAGTTCGGCAGCTAGCGGACTGAACACCGGGGAGCTGTTTTTT,CASSSAASGLNTGELFF
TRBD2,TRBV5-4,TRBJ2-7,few,TGTGCCAGCAGCCCAGCGGGAGTCGACGAGCAGTACTTC,CASSPAGVDEQYF
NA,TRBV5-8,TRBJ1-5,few,TGTGCCAGCAGCTCGGGGAGGGGGATTGTTCAGCCCCAGCATTTT,CASSSGRGIVQPQHF
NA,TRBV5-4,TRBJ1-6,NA,TGTGCCAGCAGCCCGAGGGTGTGGAACAGATCAAATTCACCCCTCCACTTT,CASSPRVWNRSNSPLHF
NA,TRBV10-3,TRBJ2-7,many,TGTGCCATCAGTGGATCAGGGAACTACGAGCAGTACTTC,CAISGSGNYEQYF
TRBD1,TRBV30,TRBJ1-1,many,TGTGCCTGGAGTACCATCCGACAGGGGAAGACTGAAGCTTTCTTT,CAWSTIRQGKTEAFF
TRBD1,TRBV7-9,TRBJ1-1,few,TGTGCCAGCATCCAGAGACAGGGCAAAGCTTTCTTT,CASIQRQGKAFF
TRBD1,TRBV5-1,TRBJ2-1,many,TGCGCCAGCAGCTTGGTAGGACAGGGGGCGGAGCAGTTCTTC,CASSLVGQGAEQFF
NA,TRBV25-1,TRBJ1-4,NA,TGTGCCAGCAGTGAATACGAGGGTTTACGCGAAAAACTGTTTTTT,CASSEYEGLREKLFF
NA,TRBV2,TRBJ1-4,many,TGTGCCAGCAGTGAGTACAGAAGAAATGAAAAACTGTTTTTT,CASSEYRRNEKLFF
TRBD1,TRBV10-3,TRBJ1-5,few,TGTGCCAGCACCCCCGAACAGGGGGCAAGGCAGCCCCAGCATTTT,CASTPEQGARQPQHF
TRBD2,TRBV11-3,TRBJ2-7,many,TGTGCCAGCAGCCCCGGGACTAGCGGGTTCTCCTACGAGCAGTACTTC,CASSPGTSGFSYEQYF
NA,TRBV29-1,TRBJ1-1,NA,TGCAGCGTTGATCGGGCCACGAACACTGAAGCTTTCTTT,CSVDRATNTEAFF
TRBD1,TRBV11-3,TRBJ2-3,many,TGTGCCAGCAGCGCGAGAGGACAGGGTACAGATACGCAGTATTTT,CASSARGQGTDTQYF
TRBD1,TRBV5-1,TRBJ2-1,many,TGCGCCAGCAGCTTGGCCTCCACACAGGGACAGTTTTACAATGAGCAGTTCTTC,CASSLASTQGQFYNEQFF
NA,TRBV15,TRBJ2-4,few,TGTGCCACCAGCAGAGATGGGGCTGAACGAAACATTCAGTACTTC,CATSRDGAERNIQYF
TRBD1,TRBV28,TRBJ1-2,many,TGTGCCAGCAGTCAATGGCCCACAGGGGGAGGCTATGGCTACACCTTC,CASSQWPTGGGYGYTF
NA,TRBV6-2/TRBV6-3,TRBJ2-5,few,TGTGCCAGCTGGGGCCGACTAGGCCAAGAGACCCAGTACTTC,CASWGRLGQETQYF
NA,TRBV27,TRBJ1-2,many,TGTGCCAGCAGTTTACGAAGCTCCGGGATAAAAAACTATGGCTACACCTTC,CASSLRSSGIKNYGYTF
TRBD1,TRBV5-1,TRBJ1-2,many,TGCGCCAGCAGCTTGGGACAGGGACGAGGCTACACCTTC,CASSLGQGRGYTF
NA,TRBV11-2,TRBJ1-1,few,TGTGCCAGCAGCTTAGCAGGTGGGGCAAGCCTCAACACTGAAGCTTTCTTT,CASSLAGGASLNTEAFF
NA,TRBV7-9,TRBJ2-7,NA,TGTGCCAGCAGCTTTTCCACCGTCTCCTACGAGCAGTACTTC,CASSFSTVSYEQYF
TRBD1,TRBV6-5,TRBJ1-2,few,TGTGCCAGCAGTTACTCGGACAGGGGGAAAAACTATGGCTACACCTTC,CASSYSDRGKNYGYTF
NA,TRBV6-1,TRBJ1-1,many,TGTGCCAGCAGTGAATTGTACACTGAAGCTTTCTTT,CASSELYTEAFF
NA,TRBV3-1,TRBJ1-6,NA,TGTGCCAGCCGACCCGGAGGGATTGGTAATTCACCCCTCCACTTT,CASRPGGIGNSPLHF
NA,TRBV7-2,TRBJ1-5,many,TGTGCCAGCAGCAACGGCTATCAGCCCCAGCATTTT,CASSNGYQPQHF
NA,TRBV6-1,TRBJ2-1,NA,TGTGCCAGCAGTGTTACCAATCCTGAGCAGTTCTTC,CASSVTNPEQFF
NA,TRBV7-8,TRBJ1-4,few,TGTGCCAGCAGCCCGACAGGAATCGATAATGAAAAACTGTTTTTT,CASSPTGIDNEKLFF
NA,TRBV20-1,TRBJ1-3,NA,TGCAGTGCTCAAGGGGGGGGCTCGGGGGGAAACACCATATATTTT,CSAQGGGSGGNTIYF
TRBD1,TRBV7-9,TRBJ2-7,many,TGTGCCAGCAGCTCCCCCCGGACAGGGGCCTACGAGCAGTACTTC,CASSSPRTGAYEQYF
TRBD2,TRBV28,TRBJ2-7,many,TGTGCCAGCAGTTTGGTGTCTACTAGCGGGAGTCGGACCTACGAGCAGTACTTC,CASSLVSTSGSRTYEQYF
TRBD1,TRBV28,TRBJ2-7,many,TGTGCCAGCACCCTGGGACAGGGTCTCTACGAGCAGTACTTC,CASTLGQGLYEQYF
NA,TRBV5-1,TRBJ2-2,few,TGCGCCAGCAGCAAGGTCGGGACGGAGACCGGGGAGCTGTTTTTT,CASSKVGTETGELFF
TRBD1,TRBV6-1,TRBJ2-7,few,TGTGCCAGCAGAGGGACAGGATTTGGCTACGAGCAGTACTTC,CASRGTGFGYEQYF
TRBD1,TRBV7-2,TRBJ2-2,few,TGTGCCAGCAGCTTAGTTCAGGGGGCTTACACCGGGGAGCTGTTTTTT,CASSLVQGAYTGELFF
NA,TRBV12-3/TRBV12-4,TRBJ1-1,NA,TGTGCCAGCCAATCGGCACTTGAAGCTTTCTTT,CASQSALEAFF
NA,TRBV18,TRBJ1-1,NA,TGTGCCAGCTCACCACCGGACAGTAAAAATGAAGCTTTCTTT,CASSPPDSKNEAFF
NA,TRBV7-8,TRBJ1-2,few,TGTGCCAGCAGCATCGGGGACACTAACTATGGCTACACCTTC,CASSIGDTNYGYTF
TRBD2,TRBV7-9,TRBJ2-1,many,TGTGCCAGCAGCTTAGGGGGAGCAAGCGGGAGGGCCTCGGAGCAGTTCTTC,CASSLGGASGRASEQFF
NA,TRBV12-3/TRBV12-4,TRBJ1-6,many,TGTGCCAGCAGCCCGGACCCTTATTCACCCCTCCACTTT,CASSPDPYSPLHF
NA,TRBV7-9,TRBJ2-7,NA,TGTGCCAGCAGCCCCCGGGACCTACTCTACGAGCAGTACTTC,CASSPRDLLYEQYF
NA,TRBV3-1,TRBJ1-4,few,TGTGCCAGCAGCCAAGATATCAGGGACGAAAAACTGTTTTTT,CASSQDIRDEKLFF
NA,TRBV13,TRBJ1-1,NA,TGTGCCAGCCACGGCAGGGGCACTGAAGCTTTCTTT,CASHGRGTEAFF
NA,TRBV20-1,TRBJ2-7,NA,TGCAGTGCCCCAAACCCCATGACTAGAGTACCCGAGCAGTACTTC,CSAPNPMTRVPEQYF
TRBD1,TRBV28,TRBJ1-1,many,TGTGCCAGCACCGTTAGGACAGGCAGGAACACTGAAGCTTTCTTT,CASTVRTGRNTEAFF
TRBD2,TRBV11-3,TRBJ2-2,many,TGTGCCAGCAGCCTAGAAGCGGGGGGTTCGAACACCGGGGAGCTGTTTTTT,CASSLEAGGSNTGELFF